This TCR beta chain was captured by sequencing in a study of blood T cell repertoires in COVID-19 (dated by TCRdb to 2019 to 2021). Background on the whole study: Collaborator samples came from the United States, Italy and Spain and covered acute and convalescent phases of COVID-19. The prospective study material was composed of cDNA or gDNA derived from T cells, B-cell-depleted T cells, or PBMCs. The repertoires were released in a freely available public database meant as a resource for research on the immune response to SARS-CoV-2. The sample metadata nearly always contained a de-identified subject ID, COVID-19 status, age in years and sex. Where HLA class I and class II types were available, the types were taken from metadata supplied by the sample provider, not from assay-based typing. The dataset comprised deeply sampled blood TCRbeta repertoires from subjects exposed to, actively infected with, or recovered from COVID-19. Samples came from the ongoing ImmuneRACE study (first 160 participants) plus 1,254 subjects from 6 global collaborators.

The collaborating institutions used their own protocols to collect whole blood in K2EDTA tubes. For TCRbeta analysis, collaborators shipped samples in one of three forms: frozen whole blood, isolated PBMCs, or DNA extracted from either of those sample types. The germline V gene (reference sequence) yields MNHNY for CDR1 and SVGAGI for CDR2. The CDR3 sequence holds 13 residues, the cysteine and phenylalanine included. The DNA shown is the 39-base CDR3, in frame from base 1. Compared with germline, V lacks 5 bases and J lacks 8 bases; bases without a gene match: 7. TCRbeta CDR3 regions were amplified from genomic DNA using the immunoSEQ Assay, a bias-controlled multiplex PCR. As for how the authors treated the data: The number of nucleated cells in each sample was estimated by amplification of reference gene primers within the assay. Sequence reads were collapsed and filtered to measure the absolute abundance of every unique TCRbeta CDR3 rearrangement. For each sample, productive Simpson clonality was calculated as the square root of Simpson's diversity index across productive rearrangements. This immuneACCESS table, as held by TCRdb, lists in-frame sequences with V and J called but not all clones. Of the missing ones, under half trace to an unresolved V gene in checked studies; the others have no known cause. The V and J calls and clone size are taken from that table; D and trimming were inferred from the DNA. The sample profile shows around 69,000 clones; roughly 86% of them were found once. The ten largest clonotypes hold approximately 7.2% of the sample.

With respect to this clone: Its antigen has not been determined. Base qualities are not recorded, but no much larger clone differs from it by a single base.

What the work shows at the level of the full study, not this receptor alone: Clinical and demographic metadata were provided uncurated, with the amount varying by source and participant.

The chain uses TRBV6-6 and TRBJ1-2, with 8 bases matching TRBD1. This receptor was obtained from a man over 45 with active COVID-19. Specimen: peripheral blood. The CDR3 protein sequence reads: CASSKNRGDGYTF. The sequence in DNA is TGTGCCAGCAGTAAAAACAGGGGGGACGGCTACACCTTC.